In this sample, the clone carrying this TCR beta chain turned up a few times. Trimming stripped 4 bases from V and 7 bases from J, with 15 bases between. The CDR3 runs to 15 residues. Germline values: CDR1 KGHDR, CDR2 SFDVKD. MiXCR was run by TCRdb on the 5' RACE reads, yielding one entry per CDR3 protein. The table includes 35,000 to 50,000 distinct CDR3 sequences, 29% detected once. Sample: memory CD4+ T cells sorted from a lymph node. The sample's subset: memory CD4+ T cells, CD4+CD45RO+CD25-. This receptor was taken from a female donor with breast cancer. This chain connects TRBV24-1 to TRBJ2-2; D is undetermined. The CDR3 sequence is CATSEDRPSGGELFF. The DNA for the CDR3 is TGTGCCACCAGTGAAGACCGTCCATCGGGCGGGGAGCTGTTTTTT.